A single sample is the source of the 23 T cell receptor beta chains below, sequenced in a study of blood T cells in healthy people across ages. Next came a second PCR, run for 7 to 11 cycles, which used a sample-barcoded 5' primer along with a J-beta primer mix. Via MiXCR, TCRdb re-called the 5' RACE reads, giving one row per CDR3 protein. This sample has roughly 1,500,000 distinct CDR3 sequences, with about 35% found just once. Material for sequencing was blood. The receptors come from a woman in her 30s in good health.

The sample holds many counts of this clonotype. CDR3 residues: CASSLAGADTDTQYF. The DNA of the CDR3 is TGTGCCAGCAGCTTAGCAGGGGCCGACACAGATACGCAGTATTTT. V gene TRBV7-2 combines with J gene TRBJ2-3; maybe TRBD1 (5 bases). Germline CDR1 and CDR2: SGHTA and FQGNSA. V lost 0 bases and J lost 2, with 9 bases in between. The CDR3 is 15 residues long. Using reference TRBV7-2 and TRBJ2-3 for the parts outside the CDR3, the full variable domain is GAGVSQSPSNKVTEKGKDVELRCDPISGHTALYWYRQSLGQGLEFLIYFQGNSAPDKSGLPSDRFSAERTGGSVSTLTIQRTQQEDSAVYLCASSLAGADTDTQYFGPGTRLTVL.

In the case of this clonotype: A read error may produce the germline difference seen at one junction end. CDR3 nucleotide sequence: TGTGCCAGCAGCTCAAGGCCAGGGGGCTCCTCCGAGCAGTACTTC. Protein product: CASSSRPGGSSEQYF. The V and J genes are TRBV9 and TRBJ2-7, with 8 bases matching TRBD1. The CDR3 is 15 amino acids. The germline V gene encodes CDR1 SGDLS and CDR2 YYNGEE. The full variable domain, rest sourced from reference TRBV9 and TRBJ2-7, is DSGVTQTPKHLITATGQRVTLRCSPRSGDLSVYWYQQSLDQGLQFLIQYYNGEERAKGNILERFSAQQFPDLHSELNLSSLELGDSALYFCASSSRPGGSSEQYFGPGTRLTVT.

CDR3 DNA sequence: TGTGCCAGCACCTGGAAAGCAGGGGGCTGGGGCTACACCTTC. The encoded protein is CASTWKAGGWGYTF. The rearrangement joins TRBV7-2 to TRBJ1-2; 8 bases line up with TRBD1. V was clipped by 7 bases and J by 8 bases; unmatched bases: 12. CDR1 and CDR2 from the germline V gene are SGHTA and FQGNSA. The CDR3 runs to 14 residues.

The J gene is TRBJ1-2, the V gene TRBV5-1, with D tentatively TRBD1 (5 bases). Germline lookup yields CDR1 SGHRS and CDR2 YFSETQ. V gave up 0 bases and J gave up 9 bases, with 24 bases separating them. The CDR3 covers 17 residues. The CDR3 bases are TGCGCCAGCAGCTTGGCCCCCCCCCGGCAGGGTGGATCTCGCTACACCTTC. It is translated as CASSLAPPRQGGSRYTF.

This clonotype was recorded at least ten times. A read error may produce the germline difference seen at one junction end. This chain uses TRBV5-1 with TRBJ2-3, with 11 bases identical to TRBD2. This CDR3 contains 15 residues. Germline V gene lookup returns CDR1 SGHRS and CDR2 YFSETQ. The DNA for the CDR3 is TGTGCCAGCAGCTTAGAACTAGCGGGAGCCGATACGCAGTATTTT. This codes for CASSLELAGADTQYF.

The rearrangement links TRBV6-1 to TRBJ2-5; 8 bases line up with TRBD1. The J call may be wrong; the DNA end is better matched by TRBJ2-7. CDR1 and CDR2 from the germline V gene are MNHNS and SASEGT. The CDR3 runs to 16 residues. CDR3 sequence reads: CASIFSGTGDIYEQYF. CDR3 in DNA: TGTGCCAGCATCTTTTCCGGGACAGGTGATATCTACGAGCAGTACTTC.

V and J are TRBV7-3 and TRBJ2-5; 7 bases fit TRBD1. The germline V gene has CDR1 SGHTA and CDR2 FQGTGA. This CDR3 is 15 amino acids long. V lost 5 bases, J lost 4 bases, and 10 bases stayed unmatched. CDR3 sequence (DNA): TGTGCCAGCAGCCGTATACACAGGGGTGGAGAGACCCAGTACTTC. Encoded protein: CASSRIHRGGETQYF.

The rearrangement links TRBV12-3 or TRBV12-4 to TRBJ1-5, with unresolved D. V was pared by 9 bases and J by 3 bases, with 15 bases between. The CDR3 runs to 14 residues. CDR3 sequence reads: CASQGSSLNQPQHF. The CDR3 DNA follows: TGTGCCAGTCAAGGGTCGTCCCTCAATCAGCCCCAGCATTTT.

The chain employs TRBV21-1 and TRBJ2-1. TRBV21-1 is a pseudogene locus. CDR3 length: 17 residues. This chain's CDR3 is CASRISQLGSRYNEQFF. CDR3 DNA sequence: TGTGCCAGCAGAATTTCTCAGCTAGGATCCCGCTACAATGAGCAGTTCTTC.

The V call is TRBV6-1, the J call TRBJ1-2; D gene ambiguous. Trimming stripped 5 bases from V and 4 bases from J, with 14 bases between. Germline loops: CDR1 MNHNS, CDR2 SASEGT. The CDR3 is 14 residues long. The CDR3 sequence is CASSLYSRSYGYTF. For the CDR3, the DNA is TGTGCCAGCAGTTTATACAGTCGCAGCTATGGCTACACCTTC.

This clonotype occurred a few times. The V call is TRBV5-1, the J call TRBJ1-1; unclear D gene. Germline V gives CDR1 SGHRS, CDR2 YFSETQ. The V end was cut by 4 bases, the J end by 6 bases, with 13 bases between. CDR3 size: 13 residues. CDR3 coding DNA: TGCGCCAGCAGCCCTGGAACCGGCTCTGAAGCTTTCTTT. This codes for CASSPGTGSEAFF. The variable domain in full, completed from reference TRBV5-1 and TRBJ1-1, reads KAGVTQTPRYLIKTRGQQVTLSCSPISGHRSVSWYQQTPGQGLQFLFEYFSETQRNKGNFPGRFSGRQFSNSRSEMNVSTLELGDSALYLCASSPGTGSEAFFGQGTRLTVV.

Only a few counts were recorded for this clonotype. The rearrangement joins TRBV6-6 to TRBJ2-1, with unresolved D. Germline CDR1 is MNHNY and CDR2 is SVGAGI (reference sequence). Deletions cut 0 bases from V and 5 bases from J, with 5 bases between. This CDR3 has 13 residues. CDR3: CASSYSQNNEQFF. The CDR3 DNA is TGTGCCAGCAGTTACTCTCAGAACAATGAGCAGTTCTTC.

The chain has TRBV10-1 and TRBJ2-3; TRBD1 agrees at 11 bases. The CDR3 consists of 15 residues. CDR1 is WNHNN and CDR2 is SYGVQD in the germline V gene (reference sequence). The V segment lost 4 bases and the J segment 5 bases; nucleotides outside the gene matches: 5. CDR3: CASSGGQGVEDTQYF. CDR3 DNA: TGCGCCAGCAGTGGGGGACAGGGGGTTGAAGATACGCAGTATTTT.

The V call is TRBV4-3, the J call TRBJ2-6; D call uncertain. V shed 0 bases and J shed 8 bases, with 14 bases lying between them. CDR1 is LGHNA and CDR2 is YSLEER in the germline V gene. The CDR3 sequence is 16 residues long. CDR3 protein: CASSQDLSRGTNVLTF. Here the CDR3 DNA reads TGCGCCAGCAGCCAAGATCTCTCCCGCGGAACCAACGTCCTGACTTTC.

The J gene is TRBJ1-4, the V gene TRBV27; D uncertain. The V gene's germline CDR1 is MNHEY and CDR2 SMNVEV (reference sequence). The CDR3 consists of 14 residues. The germline V and J ends were trimmed by 2 bases and 17 bases, with 21 bases remaining between them. The CDR3 bases are TGTGCCAGCAGTTTAGGCAGGAATAATGAAAAACCATTTTTT. Amino acids: CASSLGRNNEKPFF.

The table lists this clonotype with a few counts. V is TRBV29-1 and J is TRBJ2-3; 8 bases match TRBD1. Germline-derived CDR1 and CDR2 are SQVTM and ANQGSEA. Trimming removed 8 bases from V and 4 bases from J; junction bases left unmatched: 8. The CDR3 is made up of 13 amino acids. The CDR3 nucleotides read TGCAGCTCCGCCAGGGGGCGAGCAGATACGCAGTATTTT. Encoded protein: CSSARGRADTQYF.

In its sample, this clonotype was seen a few times. The chain couples TRBV4-1 to TRBJ2-7; D ambiguous. Germline CDR1 MGHRA, CDR2 YSYEKL. CDR3 size: 13 residues. V lost 3 bases and J lost 7, with 13 bases in between. The CDR3 is CASSHVPEDEQYF. For the CDR3, the DNA is TGCGCCAGCAGCCACGTACCCGAGGATGAGCAGTACTTC.

This clonotype turned up a few times. The chain joins TRBV10-3 to TRBJ2-3; TRBD2 is a possible D gene (6 bases). The CDR3 sequence is 15 residues long. Trimming removed 2 bases at V and 9 bases at J, with 18 bases between. The V gene's germline CDR1 is ENHRY and CDR2 SYGVKD. The CDR3 coding sequence is TGTGCCATCAGTGAGCTGGTGGGAGGCGGAGGGACGCAGTATTTT. Protein: CAISELVGGGGTQYF.

This chain uses TRBV7-6 with TRBJ2-3; TRBD1 is a possible D gene (5 bases). CDR1 and CDR2 (germline): SGHVS, FNYEAQ. The V end was cut by 4 bases, the J end by 1 base, with 15 bases between. The CDR3 is made up of 16 amino acids. The CDR3 DNA is TGTGCCAGCAGCTCGAGTCACAGGTCGGGCACAGATACGCAGTATTTT. It yields the protein CASSSSHRSGTDTQYF.

V and J are TRBV20-1 and TRBJ2-3; D tentatively reads TRBD1 or TRBD2 (5 bases each). This CDR3 comprises 18 residues. V shed 1 base and J shed 6 bases, with 26 bases lying between them. CDR1 and CDR2 (germline): DFQATT, SNEGSKA (reference sequence). CDR3 bases: TGCAGTGCTAGAGTTGGGGCGGCGGACGGGGCACCCACGGATACGCAGTATTTT. This sequence encodes CSARVGAADGAPTDTQYF.

This clonotype was counted many times. This chain joins TRBV20-1 and TRBJ2-1, with TRBD2 matching 10 bases. From germline, CDR1 is DFQATT and CDR2 SNEGSKA (reference sequence). J gave up 5 bases and V 2 bases, and 3 bases lay outside the gene matches. The CDR3 is 14 amino acids. CDR3 nucleotides: TGCAGTGCTAGACCACTAGCGGGACACAATGAGCAGTTCTTC. Translating gives CSARPLAGHNEQFF.

In this sample, this clonotype turned up a few times. The rearrangement joins TRBV11-2 to TRBJ1-1; 7 bases agree with TRBD1. The trim removed 4 bases at V and 3 bases at J, leaving 2 bases unmatched. This CDR3 contains 13 residues. CDR1 SGHAT and CDR2 FQNNGV come from the germline V gene. CDR3 nucleotides: TGTGCCAGCAGCTCGGGACAGTACACTGAAGCTTTCTTT. Protein: CASSSGQYTEAFF.

Remarks on this clonotype: The junction departs from the called germline gene at one end, perhaps through a read error. The chain recombines TRBV11-2 with TRBJ2-7; maybe TRBD1 (5 bases). Germline loops: CDR1 SGHAT, CDR2 FQNNGV. The CDR3 loop spans 15 amino acids. CDR3 DNA sequence: TGTGCCAGCAACTTAGATGCGGCAGGGTCCTACGAGCAGTACTTC. Translated: CASNLDAAGSYEQYF. The whole variable domain, filled in from reference TRBV11-2 and TRBJ2-7, reads EAGVAQSPRYKIIEKRQSVAFWCNPISGHATLYWYQQILGQGPKLLIQFQNNGVVDDSQLPKDRFSAERLKGVDSTLKIQPAKLEDSAVYLCASNLDAAGSYEQYFGPGTRLTVT.